What follows are 20 T cell receptor beta chains derived from one specimen sequenced in a study of T cells in Graves' hyperthyroidism and ophthalmopathy. The TCR beta CDR3 regions underwent amplification using RNA transcripts as the source. The TCR CDR3 was amplified in a first-round RT-PCR using the HTBI primer set. TCRdb redid the calling of the multiplex PCR reads with MiXCR, one entry per CDR3 protein. The repertoire holds about 350,000 distinct CDR3 sequences, with around 13% as singletons. The specimen was blood. These receptors originate from a woman in her thirties with Graves' hyperthyroidism.

The sample holds many counts of this clonotype. V and J are TRBV6-1 and TRBJ1-5; TRBD1 is a possible D gene (5 bases). Per germline, CDR1 MNHNS and CDR2 SASEGT. V dropped 7 bases and J dropped 2 bases, with 6 bases sitting between them. This CDR3 spans 12 amino acids. The DNA of the CDR3 is TGTGCCAGCAAACAGGGCAATCAGCCCCAGCATTTT. It yields the protein CASKQGNQPQHF.

This sequence joins TRBV28 and TRBJ2-1; no firm D call. The germline V gene has CDR1 MDHEN and CDR2 SYDVKM. The CDR3 has 12 amino acids. V gave up 4 bases and J gave up 12 bases, with 13 bases separating them. The CDR3: CASSSNLFRQFF. The CDR3 region has the DNA TGTGCCAGCAGTTCGAATCTCTTTCGGCAGTTCTTC.

The chain has TRBV20-1 and TRBJ1-2, with D perhaps TRBD1 (6 bases). The CDR3 has 13 amino acids. CDR1 and CDR2 from the germline V gene are DFQATT and SNEGSKA (reference sequence). The V gene lost 6 bases and the J gene lost 6 bases, with 17 bases spanning the gap. The CDR3 DNA is TGCAGTGCCAGGAGGCAGGGGTTGGATGGCTACACCTTC. It yields the protein CSARRQGLDGYTF.

This clonotype was picked up many times. The J gene is TRBJ1-4, the V gene TRBV11-2; D is unclear. The V and J ends lost 8 bases and 3 bases respectively, with 7 bases between them. Per germline, CDR1 SGHAT and CDR2 FQNNGV. The CDR3 runs to 12 residues. Here the CDR3 reads CASEAPNEKLFF. CDR3 nucleotide sequence: TGTGCCAGCGAGGCCCCTAATGAAAAACTGTTTTTT. Looking up the rest from reference TRBV11-2 and TRBJ1-4 gives the full variable domain: EAGVAQSPRYKIIEKRQSVAFWCNPISGHATLYWYQQILGQGPKLLIQFQNNGVVDDSQLPKDRFSAERLKGVDSTLKIQPAKLEDSAVYLCASEAPNEKLFFGSGTQLSVL.

Points on this clonotype: The germline gene is not matched at one end of the junction; a read error may be the cause. The gene calls are TRBV28 and TRBJ2-2; D is uncertain. Germline V gives CDR1 MDHEN, CDR2 SYDVKM. CDR3 size: 12 residues. This CDR3 is CTSSLPSGELFF. DNA for the CDR3: TGTACCAGCAGTTTACCTTCCGGGGAGCTGTTTTTT.

The rearrangement links TRBV7-2 to TRBJ2-3; TRBD2 agrees at 12 bases. CDR3 length equals 16 residues. Trimming cost V 2 bases and J 8 bases; bases outside gene matches: 8. Germline CDR1 is SGHTA and CDR2 is FQGNSA. CDR3 protein: CASSLQSTSGSGTQYF. In nucleotides, the CDR3 is TGTGCCAGCAGCTTACAGTCGACTAGCGGGAGTGGTACGCAGTATTTT.

This clonotype was seen ten or more times. The rearrangement uses TRBV29-1 and TRBJ2-1; possible D gene TRBD2, 6 bases. The ends were cut back, 8 bases at V and 0 bases at J, with 8 bases in the middle. From germline, CDR1 is SQVTM and CDR2 ANQGSEA. CDR3 size: 12 residues. The CDR3 sequence: CSSGGSYNEQFF. Written as DNA, the CDR3 is TGCAGCTCCGGGGGCTCCTACAATGAGCAGTTCTTC.

This clonotype has only a few counts. The rearrangement uses TRBV7-2 and TRBJ2-5; unclear D gene. V gave up 2 bases and J gave up 0 bases, with 10 bases separating them. Germline lookup yields CDR1 SGHTA and CDR2 FQGNSA. The CDR3 has 15 amino acids. CDR3 protein: CASSLSQAYQETQYF. The CDR3 DNA reads as TGTGCCAGCAGCTTAAGTCAGGCGTACCAAGAGACCCAGTACTTC.

The V gene is TRBV29-1, the J gene TRBJ2-7, with D possibly called TRBD1 or TRBD2 (6 bases each). Per the germline V gene, CDR1 is SQVTM and CDR2 is ANQGSEA. The CDR3 is made up of 13 amino acids. V lost 7 bases and J lost 2, with 15 bases in between. The CDR3 loop reads CSATTGAAYEQYF. CDR3 nucleotides: TGCAGCGCCACAACGGGGGCCGCCTACGAGCAGTACTTC.

There are a few counts of this clonotype. The rearrangement joins TRBV30 to TRBJ2-2; 7 bases align to TRBD1. The CDR3 is 14 residues long. Germline assignment: CDR1 GTSNPN and CDR2 SVGIG (reference sequence). Trimming removed 0 bases from V and 6 bases from J; junction bases left unmatched: 4. The CDR3 sequence: CAWSVQDRAGELFF. In DNA, the CDR3 is TGTGCCTGGAGTGTACAAGACAGGGCCGGGGAGCTGTTTTTT.

This clonotype was observed a few times. The chain is built from TRBV6-5 and TRBJ2-7; D possibly corresponds to TRBD2 (6 bases). This CDR3 is 14 amino acids long. Trimming took 2 bases from V and 7 from J, leaving 15 bases between them. Germline-derived CDR1 and CDR2 are MNHEY and SVGAGI. Here the CDR3 reads CASSYGRRVEEQYF. As DNA, the CDR3 is TGTGCCAGCAGTTACGGGAGGAGGGTCGAAGAGCAGTACTTC.

This clonotype was seen many times. V gene TRBV28 combines with J gene TRBJ1-4; D not certain. Looked up from germline, CDR1 is MDHEN and CDR2 is SYDVKM. V was shortened by 7 bases and J by 5 bases, with 11 bases between the two germline ends. This CDR3 comprises 13 residues. CDR3 residues: CASTGTRNEKLFF. DNA for the CDR3: TGTGCCAGCACTGGAACACGGAATGAAAAACTGTTTTTT.

This clonotype came up many times. The rearrangement uses TRBV7-2 and TRBJ2-1, with 11 bases matching TRBD2. V lost 4 bases and J lost 7; bases outside the gene matches: 6. The CDR3 runs to 15 residues. The germline V gene encodes CDR1 SGHTA and CDR2 FQGNSA. CDR3 sequence (DNA): TGTGCCAGCAGCTCAACTAGCGGGAGTTTTAATGAGCAGTTCTTC. As protein: CASSSTSGSFNEQFF. The full variable domain, its missing parts supplied by reference TRBV7-2 and TRBJ2-1, is GAGVSQSPSNKVTEKGKDVELRCDPISGHTALYWYRQSLGQGLEFLIYFQGNSAPDKSGLPSDRFSAERTGGSVSTLTIQRTQQEDSAVYLCASSSTSGSFNEQFFGPGTRLTVL.

This clonotype was seen many times. This chain connects TRBV28 to TRBJ1-2; no firm D call. The CDR3 covers 11 residues. Trimming removed 4 bases from V and 6 bases from J, with 6 bases in between. Germline V gene data show CDR1 as MDHEN and CDR2 as SYDVKM. CDR3 region: CASSSSNGYTF. DNA for the CDR3: TGTGCCAGCAGTTCTAGCAATGGCTACACCTTC.

This clonotype was seen many times. The gene calls are TRBV6-1 and TRBJ2-3, with 10 bases aligning to TRBD2. CDR3 length: 15 residues. The junction had 11 bases not matched to a gene; V was cut back by 8 bases and J by 6 bases. The germline gives CDR1 MNHNS, CDR2 SASEGT. CDR3 nucleotides: TGTGCCAGCGGGGTAGCGGGAGGAGGTGGGGATACGCAGTATTTT. Protein product: CASGVAGGGGDTQYF.

A few counts support this clonotype. V gene TRBV12-3 or TRBV12-4 combines with J gene TRBJ2-6; 10 bases agree with TRBD2. With V trimmed by 3 bases and J by 3 bases, 8 bases remained unmatched. This CDR3 comprises 18 residues. This CDR3 is CASSFLAGDLIGANVLTF. CDR3 DNA sequence: TGTGCCAGCAGTTTCCTAGCGGGAGATCTTATTGGGGCCAACGTCCTGACTTTC.

This clonotype showed up just a few times. The chain recombines TRBV20-1 with TRBJ2-7; no clear D gene. This CDR3 has 12 residues. Germline lookup yields CDR1 DFQATT and CDR2 SNEGSKA (reference sequence). Trimming cost V 3 bases and J 7 bases, with 13 bases left between them. The CDR3 sequence: CSASESVGEQYF. The CDR3 DNA reads TGCAGTGCTAGCGAGTCCGTAGGGGAGCAGTACTTC.

This sequence joins TRBV5-1 and TRBJ1-4, with 7 bases aligning to TRBD1. CDR1 is SGHRS and CDR2 is YFSETQ in the germline V gene. V shed 1 base, J shed 8 bases, and the junction held 8 bases outside the gene matches. There are 15 residues in the CDR3. The CDR3 spells CASSLSAGGGEKLFF. CDR3 nucleotides: TGCGCCAGCAGCTTGTCGGCAGGGGGTGGCGAAAAACTGTTTTTT.

The V and J genes are TRBV6-2 or TRBV6-3 and TRBJ2-1, with 8 bases identical to TRBD1. Germline CDR1 is MNHEY and CDR2 is SVGEGT. The V segment lost 2 bases and the J segment 9 bases; nucleotides outside the gene matches: 3. The CDR3 runs to 13 residues. CDR3 in amino acids: CASSYQGATEQFF. CDR3 bases: TGTGCCAGCAGTTACCAGGGGGCCACTGAGCAGTTCTTC.

This clonotype has ten or more counts. The V call is TRBV5-1, the J call TRBJ1-1; D gene unclear. This CDR3 region has 15 residues. Deletions cut 4 bases from V and 1 base from J, with 14 bases between. Germline V lookup: CDR1 SGHRS, CDR2 YFSETQ. The CDR3 DNA reads TGCGCCAGCAGCCCTGACGTACCGCAGAACACTGAAGCTTTCTTT. It encodes CASSPDVPQNTEAFF.